These 5 T cell receptor beta chains share one sample of origin, sequenced in a study of radiotherapy plus CTLA-4 blockade in lung cancer. Produced via immunoSEQ multiplex PCR; TCRdb's table is partial and in-frame only. The data contain around 37,000 clones, around 75% of them seen just once; the ten biggest clones take up roughly an eighth. The sample in question was peripheral blood, obtained from a patient treated with radiotherapy plus ipilimumab. The receptor set was obtained from a human donor with non-small cell lung cancer that progressed on radiotherapy plus ipilimumab.

The chain joins TRBV4-1 to TRBJ2-5, with D possibly matching TRBD2 (6 bases). The CDR3 is made up of 15 amino acids. Trimming pared 2 bases from V and 4 bases from J, leaving 14 bases between. CDR1 is MGHRA, CDR2 YSYEKL, per germline. CDR3 sequence: CASSQKGQGGETQYF. In DNA form, the CDR3 reads TGCGCCAGCAGCCAAAAGGGGCAGGGAGGAGAGACCCAGTACTTC.

In this sample, this clone turned up once. A junction boundary mismatches the germline segment, possibly from a read error. The V and J genes are TRBV7-7 and TRBJ2-1, with TRBD2 matching over 10 bases. This CDR3 is 18 amino acids long. Germline CDR1 is SSHAT and CDR2 is FNYEAQ (reference sequence). The CDR3 region has the DNA TGTGCTAGCAGCTTACCGCTTGACCGGACTAGCGGAGACAATGAGCAGTTCTTC. Amino acids: CASSLPLDRTSGDNEQFF.

This clone has only a few counts. This chain uses TRBV7-9 with TRBJ1-2; D might be TRBD1 (6 bases). CDR1 is SEHNR, CDR2 FQNEAQ, per germline (reference sequence). V dropped 7 bases and J dropped 3 bases, with 15 bases sitting between them. This CDR3 is 14 amino acids long. The CDR3 spells CASTHRANHYGYTF. CDR3 coding DNA: TGTGCCAGCACCCACAGGGCGAACCACTATGGCTACACCTTC.

The chain's CDR3 is CASSPSQGAVTGELFF. The CDR3 nucleotides read TGTGCCAGCAGCCCAAGCCAGGGGGCGGTCACCGGGGAGCTGTTTTTT. This rearrangement joins TRBV7-3 to TRBJ2-2; 8 nucleotides agree with TRBD1. V gave up 5 bases and J gave up 4 bases; unmatched junction bases: 9. The length of the CDR3 is 16 residues. Germline V lookup: CDR1 SGHTA, CDR2 FQGTGA.

This chain uses TRBV5-6 with TRBJ2-7, with 7 bases matching TRBD1. Germline V CDR1 and CDR2: SGHDT, YYEEEE. The CDR3 is made up of 15 amino acids. Trimming at V came to 4 bases and at J to 2 bases, leaving 9 bases not matched to a gene. The CDR3 loop is CASSQQGQHAYEQYF. The DNA of the CDR3 is TGTGCCAGCAGCCAACAGGGACAGCACGCCTACGAGCAGTACTTC.